The rows below give T cell receptor beta chains drawn from one sample of a study of vaccination effects on CD4 cells after COVID-19. These TCRs are of unknown antigen specificity. The repertoire was sequenced with immunoSEQ multiplex PCR; TCRdb's copy has only in-frame clones and lacks some. The profile covers 24,000 or so clones, with roughly 71% appearing a single time and more than 15% taken by the ten largest. Specimen: CD4+ T cells from PBMCs cultured with SARS-CoV-2 spike peptides, collected before COVID-19 vaccination. The receptors were gathered from a human donor who had a prior SARS-CoV-2 infection. CDR3s include the opening cysteine and the closing phenylalanine or tryptophan. D genes are given only for firm matches. Clone size appears in some rows only: once, few, many, or a class for an expanded clone.

>TRBJ1-5|NA|NA|TRBV6-2/TRBV6-3
TGTGCCAGCAGTCCCAGGGACTCCACGCGTCAGCCCCAGCATTTT
CASSPRDSTRQPQHF
>TRBJ1-3|TRBD1|NA|TRBV7-9
TGTGCCAGCAGCTTCCCGGGACAGGGGGTTTCTGGAAACACCATATATTTT
CASSFPGQGVSGNTIYF
>TRBJ1-6|NA|NA|TRBV25-1
TGTGCCAGCAGTGAAGCGGGCAAGGGAGGTTCACCCCTCCACTTT
CASSEAGKGGSPLHF
>TRBJ1-4|NA|once|TRBV5-6
TGTGCCAGCAGCCTCCCGGAGGGGATGGGTGAAAAACTGTTTTTT
CASSLPEGMGEKLFF
>TRBJ1-3|NA|NA|TRBV30
TGTGCCTGGAGCAGGACACTCGCTTACCTCAGGGGAAACACCATATATTTT
CAWSRTLAYLRGNTIYF
>TRBJ1-5|TRBD1|NA|TRBV5-8
TGTGCCAGCAAACATCAGGGGGCAACCAATCAGCCCCAGCATTTT
CASKHQGATNQPQHF
>TRBJ2-7|TRBD2|NA|TRBV11-2
TGTGCCAGCAGGGAGCAGAGCGGGGGTGACGAGCAGTACTTC
CASREQSGGDEQYF
>TRBJ1-2|NA|NA|TRBV5-1
TGCGCCAGCAGCGCACAGGTTAACTATGGCTACACCTTC
CASSAQVNYGYTF
>TRBJ1-1|NA|NA|TRBV13
TGTGCCAGCAGCCCCCATTTGAACACTGAAGCTTTCTTT
CASSPHLNTEAFF
>TRBJ2-3|TRBD1|NA|TRBV5-8
TGTGCCAGCAGCTTGGGCGGGACAGGGGGCGTAGATACGCAGTATTTT
CASSLGGTGGVDTQYF
>TRBJ2-1|NA|NA|TRBV14
TGTGCCAGCTTCGGGACTTTACGCTTGTCGTCCTACAATGAGCAGTTCTTC
CASFGTLRLSSYNEQFF
>TRBJ2-3|NA|NA|TRBV4-2
TGTGCCAGCAGCCCCCAACTGGCGGGCACAGATACGCAGTATTTT
CASSPQLAGTDTQYF
>TRBJ1-2|NA|NA|TRBV6-6
TGTGCCAGCAGCCGAAGCCAACAGGGACCCACTAACTATGGCTACACCTTC
CASSRSQQGPTNYGYTF
>TRBJ2-4|NA|few|TRBV3-1/TRBV3-2
TGTGCCAGCAGCCTACGGGACATTCAGTACTTC
CASSLRDIQYF
>TRBJ1-2|TRBD1|few|TRBV13
TGTGCCAGCAGCTTTGGGACAGGGAGAACAACCGGCTACACCTTC
CASSFGTGRTTGYTF
>TRBJ2-3|NA|NA|TRBV9
TGTGCCAGCAGCGTAGGAGGAGATACGCAGTATTTT
CASSVGGDTQYF
>TRBJ2-3|NA|NA|TRBV3-1/TRBV3-2
TGTGCCAGCAGCCAATCCTGGACCCCCACAGATACGCAGTATTTT
CASSQSWTPTDTQYF
>TRBJ2-7|TRBD2|once|TRBV4-1
TGCGCCAGCAGCCAAGGGGGACTAGCGGGATATTACGAGCAGTACTTC
CASSQGGLAGYYEQYF
>TRBJ2-5|NA|few|TRBV5-1
TGCGCCAGCAGCTTCAACACCCAAGAGACCCAGTACTTC
CASSFNTQETQYF
>TRBJ2-1|TRBD2|NA|TRBV11-3
TGTGCCAGCAGCACCCGGACTAGCGCGTACAATGAGCAGTTCTTC
CASSTRTSAYNEQFF
>TRBJ1-2|NA|NA|TRBV11-3
TGTGCCAGCAGCTCGGACGGGGTCGTCTATGGCTACACCTTC
CASSSDGVVYGYTF
>TRBJ1-2|NA|medium-sized|TRBV6-4
TGTGCCAGGGCCCTAAACACCTTC
CARALNTF
>TRBJ2-3|TRBD2|once|TRBV4-2
TGTGCCAGCAGCCGGCCAGCGGGAGTAGCAGATACGCAGTATTTT
CASSRPAGVADTQYF
>TRBJ2-2|NA|NA|TRBV18
TGTGCCAGCTCATCAAGTATTTCCGGGGAGCTGTTTTTT
CASSSSISGELFF
>TRBJ1-2|NA|NA|TRBV5-1
TGCGCCAGCAGCTCAAGGAATTCTAACTATGGCTACACCTTC
CASSSRNSNYGYTF
>TRBJ2-1|NA|NA|TRBV7-8
TGTGCCAGCAGACTGGACTGGAGCTCCTACAATGAGCAGTTCTTC
CASRLDWSSYNEQFF
>TRBJ2-3|NA|NA|TRBV6-5
TGTGCCAGCAGTTCGCGACAAGCAGATACGCAGTATTTT
CASSSRQADTQYF